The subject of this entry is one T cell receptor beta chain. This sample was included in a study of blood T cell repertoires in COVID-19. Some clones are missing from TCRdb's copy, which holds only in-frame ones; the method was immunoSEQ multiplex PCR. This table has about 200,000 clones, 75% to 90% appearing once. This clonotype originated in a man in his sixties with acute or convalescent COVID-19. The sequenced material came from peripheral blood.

The CDR3 region is CASSISYSAGSQYF. CDR3 sequence (DNA): TGTGCCAGTAGTATCTCCTATTCAGCGGGGTCGCAGTACTTC. The J gene is TRBJ2-7, the V gene TRBV19, with TRBD2 matching 7 bases. The CDR3 loop spans 14 amino acids. V lost 3 bases, J lost 9 bases, and 11 bases stayed unmatched. Germline CDR1 LNHDA, CDR2 SQIVND (reference sequence). Variable domain in full (rest from reference TRBV19 and TRBJ2-7): DGGITQSPKYLFRKEGQNVTLSCEQNLNHDAMYWYRQDPGQGLRLIYYSQIVNDFQKGDIAEGYSVSREKKESFPLTVTSAQKNPTAFYLCASSISYSAGSQYFGPGTRLTVT.